This T cell receptor (beta chain) was identified in a study of cytomegalovirus exposure and HLA in healthy donors (TCRdb year 2017). Concerning the study at large: An earlier analysis of 587 of the donors reported approximately 290 Gb of sequence data and 100 million to 140 million unique TCR beta sequences from approximately 180 million T cells. Approximately 310 gigabases of sequencing data and approximately 93 million unique TCR sequences were included in an early release covering roughly 600 HLA-typed donors. Among the roughly 410 genotyped donors, approximately 77% belonged to the genetic ancestry cluster associated with self-reported Caucasian donors. The aim of the study was to test whether cataloging public T cell receptors could identify signatures of past pathogen exposure. The study used immunosequencing to profile the T cell repertoires of around 600 subjects and linked those repertoires to cytomegalovirus serostatus. Along with the approximately 700-subject first cohort, a separate validation cohort of 120 different subjects was used. To predict cytomegalovirus infection status, the study brought together high-throughput TCR immunosequencing, statistical association of individual TCRs with disease status, and machine learning. In a later analysis, previously published TCR beta repertoires from 666 donors were re-analyzed and high-resolution HLA genotyping was added so that TCR occurrence patterns could be studied. Rather than using new phenotypic data, the later analysis identified candidate immune exposures from TCR beta sequences and from how often those sequences occurred across donors. To decide whether each TCR beta V gene segment behaved as functional or pseudogenic, an earlier analysis of some 600 of the donors relied on high-throughput TCR beta sequencing. Donor age, sex, ethnicity and CMV serostatus were compiled together with the repertoire data. A later genetic analysis used genome-wide SNP genotypes for 398 of the 666 donors, treating that subset as a discovery cohort. Every repertoire in the discovery cohort had been generated on one and the same sequencing platform. Class I and class II HLA loci were covered by the typing at four-digit resolution. Typing coverage differed by locus: A, B, C, DRB1 and DQB1 were typed in roughly 620-640 donors, DQA1 in roughly 510, DPA1 in 600 to 610, and DPB1 in just under 480. Because of strong linkage in the cohort, roughly five DR-DQ haplotypes were treated as single units for association and clustering. Among roughly 400 genotyped donors of the cohort, an average of approximately 250,000 unique TCR beta nucleotide sequences were sequenced per donor, about a sixth of them non-productive.

The cohort consisted of more than 650 healthy bone marrow donors. At the time of sampling, all cohort members were nominally healthy, though unrecorded immune exposures were likely present. The donor tested CMV seronegative, placing the donor among the 300 to 450 seronegative members of the cohort. A peripheral blood sample was collected from each donor, and TCR beta sequencing was performed on peripheral blood mononuclear cells. Genomic DNA extraction from the blood cell samples was performed with the Qiagen DNeasy Blood Extraction Kit. Library construction relied on the immunoSEQ multiplex PCR assay. A mixture of 60 forward primers for TCR Vbeta segments and 13 reverse primers for TCR Jbeta segments was used in the multiplex PCR. A multiplex PCR assay on genomic DNA amplified the CDR3 region of rearranged TCR beta genes. On the Illumina HiSeq System, the amplified TCR beta libraries were sequenced as 87-base-pair reads. The paper's processing steps were these. A later analysis counted tens of millions of unique TCR beta chains across the 670 or so repertoires, and 10 million to 11 million of these chains were shared by at least two donors. A nearest-neighbor algorithm error-corrected the raw reads and collapsed the reads into unique sequences, merging closely related sequences to remove PCR and sequencing errors. V, D and J gene segments were assigned by aligning CDR3 sequences to IMGT reference sequences. Each retained sequence needed at least a six-nucleotide match to both a V gene segment and a J gene segment. A rearrangement was called productive if the CDR3 had no stop codons and remained in frame with V and J, and every other rearrangement was called non-productive. Following IMGT convention, CDR3 was defined as the stretch from the second conserved V-encoded cysteine to the conserved J-encoded phenylalanine. The earlier analysis of some 580 of the donors excluded any sequence lacking an unambiguous match to a single V gene segment. An earlier analysis of 587 of the donors classified V segments as functional when productive rearrangements were above 56.7% and as segregating when the standard deviation between donors was above 5%. To diagnose cytomegalovirus status from the catalog of TCR beta chain sequences, a statistical classification framework was built. In a later analysis, TCR nucleotide sequences were compared against IMGT/GENE-DB human TR gene sequences so that V and J genes could be assigned. In a later analysis, CDR3 sequences and most-parsimonious VDJ recombination scenarios were assigned using the TCRdist pipeline. In a later analysis, every TCR beta chain was defined by the combination of its CDR3 amino acid sequence and its V-gene family, and reads without a unique V-gene family were dropped. A later analysis removed 550 to 700 highly shared, low-generation-probability nucleotide sequences to deal with suspected cross-contamination and a sequencing artifact. A later analysis calculated a clonal expansion index for each public chain from normalized within-repertoire ranks of inferred template counts. Generation probabilities in a later analysis came from a VDJ recombination model fitted to out-of-frame rearrangements, and those results were checked against IGoR. In a later analysis, TCR-TCR, TCR-HLA and TCR-CMV co-occurrence was scored with hypergeometric tests, and a repertoire-size bias correction was applied to TCR pairs. False discovery rates were estimated in a later analysis by permuting HLA or CMV assignments 20 times. In a later analysis, co-occurring TCRs were grouped using DBSCAN, with TCRdist sequence similarity added in when clustering inside HLA-allele-positive subsets. Repertoires with fewer than 30,000 or more than 120,000 public chains, plus five repertoires with anomalous nucleotide sharing, were excluded from co-occurrence clustering. Sourced from immuneACCESS, this table was stored by TCRdb with only in-frame sequences that have V and J called. A share of the clones is absent; for the studies checked, an unresolved V gene accounts for under half, and the remainder has no known explanation. V and J calls and clone size are as listed in that table; D and trimming were resolved from the DNA. This sample is represented by 140,000 or so clones; roughly 68% of them were singletons. The top ten clonotypes cover approximately 4.2% of the sample.

Only one count was recorded for this clone. Its specific antigen is unknown. Within one base of it there is no much larger clone, and no base qualities were kept. The paper's findings and limits, for the study overall: In an earlier analysis of some 500 of the donors, most TCR beta V segments were observed in productive rearrangements about 90% or about 30% of the time, broadly matching IMGT annotations. Linkage disequilibrium might explain the correlated functional status among segregating V segments, but an unknown experimental factor could not be ruled out. A few of the identified cytomegalovirus-associated TCR beta chains were confirmed in vitro to be specific for cytomegalovirus antigens. Because HLA typing was missing for some donors at each locus, association tests included only the typed subset. Some IMGT-functional V segments, including TRBV6-2 and TRBV6-3, could not be distinguished by the 87-base-pair reads and were therefore excluded. An association between a missense DCLRE1C variant and V-gene and J-gene trimming of TCR beta chains was found in a later genetic analysis and replicated in an independent cohort. The authors suggested that the approach could potentially be extended to other disease states and immunological phenotypes. Most TCR sequences were seen in very few donors, while some public TCRs were found in many individuals. A cluster of highly shared sequence variants was judged likely to be a technical artifact of the sequencing pipeline. A later analysis found that most CMV-associated TCR beta chains appeared HLA-restricted, with HLA associations seemingly driven largely by CMV exposure. Several of the top co-occurrence clusters appeared to be linked to parvovirus B19, influenza, CMV and Epstein-Barr virus, according to a later analysis. Assigning TCR associations to individual alleles was difficult when HLA alleles, especially DR and DQ, strongly co-occurred. The only immune exposure information available for the cohort was CMV serostatus. Because counts were too low, seventeen rarely observed V segments, including chromosome 9 orphons, were excluded from the earlier analysis of roughly 580 of the donors. Presence/absence analyses assumed roughly uniform sequencing depth across donors, an assumption that may not hold. A later analysis associated around 16,000 TCR beta sequences with specific HLA alleles at a false discovery rate of 0.05. A further reported finding was that TCR beta sequences accurately predicted the HLA-A and HLA-B alleles for most subjects in the first cohort. In the study, 150 to 200 TCR beta chains were listed as associated with cytomegalovirus. In a later analysis, HLA-associated TCR beta chains showed more clonal expansion and lower generation probabilities than non-associated chains that were equally common. A later genetic analysis reported fewer N-insertions in productive TCRs among donors in an Asian-associated ancestry cluster than the roughly 620-donor mean. In a later analysis, the rate of TCR association differed among HLA loci, with DRB1 alleles having the most associated TCRs and HLA-C alleles having the fewest. The classifier was reported to diagnose cytomegalovirus status with high specificity and sensitivity in both the original and validation cohorts. Only TCR beta chains were sequenced in this cohort, and the absence of alpha or paired-chain data limited detectable features.

The CDR3 runs 14 residues from the cysteine to the phenylalanine. Only the CDR3 DNA stays, 42 bases, in frame from base 1. Trimmed from V: 1 base; trimmed from J: 7 bases; junction bases lacking a gene match: 3. CDR1 SGHTA and CDR2 FQGNSA were looked up in the germline V gene. Recombination joined TRBV7-2 with TRBJ1-1; TRBD1 lines up with 10 middle nucleotides. The sequence derives from a man aged 55 to 70 in good health and CMV-seronegative. The sample consisted of PBMCs. The encoded CDR3 is CASSLGQGALEAFF. The nucleotide sequence reads TGTGCCAGCAGCTTAGGACAGGGGGCTCTTGAAGCTTTCTTT.